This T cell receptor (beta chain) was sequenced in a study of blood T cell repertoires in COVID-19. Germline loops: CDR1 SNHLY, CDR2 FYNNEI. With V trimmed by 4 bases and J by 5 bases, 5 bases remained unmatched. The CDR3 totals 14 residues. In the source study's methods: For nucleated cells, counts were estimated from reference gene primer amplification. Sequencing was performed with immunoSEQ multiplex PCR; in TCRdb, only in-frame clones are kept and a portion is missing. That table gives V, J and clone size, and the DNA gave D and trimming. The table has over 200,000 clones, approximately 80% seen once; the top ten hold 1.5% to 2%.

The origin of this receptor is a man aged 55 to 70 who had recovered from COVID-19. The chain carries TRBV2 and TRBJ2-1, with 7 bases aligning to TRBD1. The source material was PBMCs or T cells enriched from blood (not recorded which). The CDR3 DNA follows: TGTGCCAGCAGTGGGTCGCAGGGGGACAATGAGCAGTTCTTC. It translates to CASSGSQGDNEQFF.